These 26 T cell receptor beta chains share one sample of origin, sequenced in a study of beta chain features in type 1 diabetes. Reverse transcription of all isolated RNA meant that expressed TCRB transcripts were sequenced. The assay was immunoSEQ multiplex PCR, and TCRdb's table has in-frame clones only and misses some. The sample shows hundreds of thousands of clones, over 25% of them seen only once. The source material was naive CD4+ T cells from blood. The origin of the receptors is a man aged 18-30 years in good health.

The V call is TRBV18, the J call TRBJ2-7; no clear D. Trimming stripped 0 bases from V and 3 bases from J, with 9 bases between. In germline, CDR1 is KGHSH, CDR2 LQKENI. The CDR3 runs 14 residues. CDR3 in DNA: TGTGCCAGCTCACCACCGGCGCGGTACTACGAGCAGTACTTC. This sequence encodes CASSPPARYYEQYF.

The V gene is TRBV10-3, the J gene TRBJ2-1; TRBD2 aligns across 9 bases. The CDR3 totals 16 residues. V lost 4 bases to trimming and J lost 3 bases; unmatched junction nucleotides: 7. Germline values: CDR1 ENHRY, CDR2 SYGVKD. CDR3 sequence reads: CAISASTSGRYNEQFF. As DNA, the CDR3 is TGTGCCATCAGTGCCTCGACTAGCGGACGCTACAATGAGCAGTTCTTC.

The chain couples TRBV30 to TRBJ1-5; a weak D match, TRBD1 (5 bases). From germline, CDR1 is GTSNPN and CDR2 SVGIG (reference sequence). V was pared by 3 bases and J by 2 bases, with 11 bases between. The CDR3 contains 14 residues. The CDR3 sequence: CAWRGGAGNQPQHF. The DNA for the CDR3 is TGTGCCTGGAGGGGAGGGGCCGGCAATCAGCCCCAGCATTTT.

This clone was counted a few times. The chain joins TRBV29-1 to TRBJ1-3; D not resolved. CDR1 is SQVTM, CDR2 ANQGSEA, per germline. CDR3 size: 11 residues. With 6 bases removed from V and 4 bases from J, the gap between germline ends came to 7 bases. CDR3 nucleotides: TGCAGCGTCGGCCTAGGAAACACCATATATTTT. This gives the protein CSVGLGNTIYF.

The chain links TRBV4-1 to TRBJ2-4; no definite D call. CDR1 is MGHRA and CDR2 is YSYEKL in the germline V gene. The V gene lost 4 bases and the J gene lost 7 bases, with 14 bases spanning the gap. The CDR3 sequence is 14 residues long. The CDR3 loop reads CASSPTYDVNIQYF. The CDR3 DNA follows: TGCGCCAGCAGCCCCACCTACGACGTTAACATTCAGTACTTC.

This clone has more than one count but fewer than ten. V gene TRBV4-3 combines with J gene TRBJ1-5; D is unresolved. CDR1 is LGHNA, CDR2 YSLEER, per germline. The CDR3 totals 13 residues. V was trimmed by 0 bases and J by 6 bases, leaving 6 bases between them. CDR3 loop: CASSQDVAQPQHF. CDR3 sequence (DNA): TGCGCCAGCAGCCAAGATGTCGCTCAGCCCCAGCATTTT.

In its sample, this clone was seen a few times. The V gene is TRBV30, the J gene TRBJ1-2, with 7 bases lining up with TRBD1. The CDR3 is 15 amino acids. Germline V gene lookup returns CDR1 GTSNPN and CDR2 SVGIG (reference sequence). V gave up 2 bases and J gave up 1 base; unmatched junction bases: 7. CDR3 in amino acids: CAWSRDSRSNYGYTF. In DNA, the CDR3 is TGTGCCTGGAGTCGGGACAGTCGAAGTAACTATGGCTACACCTTC.

The chain recombines TRBV7-2 with TRBJ2-7; 9 bases agree with TRBD1. There are 15 residues in the CDR3. The trim removed 6 bases at V and 5 bases at J, leaving 11 bases unmatched. The germline V gene has CDR1 SGHTA and CDR2 FQGNSA. For the CDR3, the DNA is TGTGCCAGCAGTTCCGACCCGGGACAGGGCCACGAGCAGTACTTC. This encodes CASSSDPGQGHEQYF. Full variable domain (outside the CDR3, taken from reference TRBV7-2 and TRBJ2-7): GAGVSQSPSNKVTEKGKDVELRCDPISGHTALYWYRQSLGQGLEFLIYFQGNSAPDKSGLPSDRFSAERTGGSVSTLTIQRTQQEDSAVYLCASSSDPGQGHEQYFGPGTRLTVT.

The V gene is TRBV29-1, the J gene TRBJ2-5; D is perhaps TRBD1 or TRBD2 (6 bases each). Germline V CDR1 and CDR2: SQVTM, ANQGSEA. The CDR3 runs to 12 residues. The V end lost 6 bases, the J end lost 1 base, and 9 bases lay between the germline ends. The CDR3 sequence is CSVRGPQETQYF. In DNA, the CDR3 is TGCAGCGTCCGGGGGCCCCAAGAGACCCAGTACTTC.

The chain recombines TRBV7-2 with TRBJ2-1, with 7 bases that match TRBD2. CDR3 length equals 15 residues. V trimming: 5 bases; J trimming: 5 bases; junction bases outside the gene matches: 9. Germline loops: CDR1 SGHTA, CDR2 FQGNSA. CDR3 region: CASSRGAGYDNEQFF. The CDR3 nucleotides read TGTGCCAGCAGCCGAGGAGCGGGATACGACAATGAGCAGTTCTTC. Based on the CDR3 plus reference TRBV7-2 and TRBJ2-1, the full variable domain is GAGVSQSPSNKVTEKGKDVELRCDPISGHTALYWYRQSLGQGLEFLIYFQGNSAPDKSGLPSDRFSAERTGGSVSTLTIQRTQQEDSAVYLCASSRGAGYDNEQFFGPGTRLTVL.

This clone was seen more than once but under ten times. The chain has TRBV29-1 and TRBJ2-7, with 7 bases that match TRBD1. This CDR3 region has 12 residues. The trim removed 8 bases at V and 0 bases at J, leaving 4 bases unmatched. Germline-derived CDR1 and CDR2 are SQVTM and ANQGSEA. CDR3 residues: CSSRDSSYEQYF. The DNA of the CDR3 is TGCAGCTCCCGGGACAGCTCCTACGAGCAGTACTTC.

This clone was found a few times. J is TRBJ2-3 and V is TRBV29-1, with TRBD2 matching over 11 bases. This CDR3 spans 14 amino acids. Per the germline V gene, CDR1 is SQVTM and CDR2 is ANQGSEA. After removal of 6 bases from V and 2 bases from J, the junction contained 4 bases not matched to a gene. CDR3 DNA sequence: TGCAGCGTCCAGGGACTAGCGGCCACAGATACGCAGTATTTT. It translates to CSVQGLAATDTQYF.

This chain uses TRBV5-1 with TRBJ2-7; 9 bases line up with TRBD1. Germline CDR1 and CDR2: SGHRS and YFSETQ. Trimming cost V 0 bases and J 5 bases; bases outside gene matches: 6. The CDR3 sequence is 15 residues long. CDR3 in DNA: TGCGCCAGCAGCTTGGCGGGACAGGGACGCGACGAGCAGTACTTC. It translates to CASSLAGQGRDEQYF. The full variable domain, its missing parts supplied by reference TRBV5-1 and TRBJ2-7, is KAGVTQTPRYLIKTRGQQVTLSCSPISGHRSVSWYQQTPGQGLQFLFEYFSETQRNKGNFPGRFSGRQFSNSRSEMNVSTLELGDSALYLCASSLAGQGRDEQYFGPGTRLTVT.

The V gene is TRBV5-1, the J gene TRBJ2-7; TRBD1 agrees at 9 bases. The germline gives CDR1 SGHRS, CDR2 YFSETQ. The CDR3 extends over 14 amino acids. After removal of 2 bases from V and 2 bases from J, the junction contained 2 bases not matched to a gene. CDR3 protein: CASSFTGGAYEQYF. Here the CDR3 DNA reads TGCGCCAGCAGCTTCACAGGGGGCGCCTACGAGCAGTACTTC.

CDR3 region: CASSRLARAFF. In nucleotides, the CDR3 is TGTGCCAGCAGCCGACTAGCACGAGCGTTCTTC. The V and J genes are TRBV11-2 and TRBJ2-1; 7 nucleotides match TRBD2. In germline, CDR1 is SGHAT, CDR2 FQNNGV. Germline trimming cut 5 bases from V and 15 bases from J; bases unmatched to any gene: 7. The length of the CDR3 is 11 residues.

V is TRBV7-3 and J is TRBJ2-7; 13 bases match TRBD2. CDR1 SGHTA and CDR2 FQGTGA come from the germline V gene. The CDR3 is 15 amino acids. V was clipped by 0 bases and J by 6 bases; unmatched bases: 2. As DNA, the CDR3 is TGTGCCAGCAGCTTAACCGGACTAGCGGGAGCCGAGCAGTACTTC. Translation: CASSLTGLAGAEQYF.

In this sample, this clone turned up a few times. The J gene is TRBJ2-3, the V gene TRBV30; maybe TRBD2 (5 bases). This CDR3 comprises 14 residues. The V end was cut by 8 bases, the J end by 4 bases, with 19 bases between. Germline CDR1 reads GTSNPN; CDR2 reads SVGIG (reference sequence). CDR3 coding DNA: TGTGCCAGCGCTGAGCGGAGGCCGCCAGATACGCAGTATTTT. It translates to CASAERRPPDTQYF.

Points on this clone: Within the sample, other DNA sequences also encode this same CDR3. The rearrangement joins TRBV7-9 to TRBJ2-2; possibly TRBD2 for D (6 bases). V was clipped by 0 bases and J by 1 base, with 6 bases between them. This CDR3 comprises 15 residues. CDR1 is SEHNR and CDR2 is FQNEAQ in the germline V gene (reference sequence). CDR3 amino acids: CASSLAGGNTGELFF. In DNA, the CDR3 is TGTGCCAGCAGCTTAGCGGGAGGGAACACCGGGGAGCTGTTTTTT.

CDR3 loop: CAWSPVYGGNSNQPQHF. CDR3 DNA: TGTGCCTGGAGTCCCGTTTACGGGGGAAATAGCAATCAGCCCCAGCATTTT. This chain joins TRBV30 and TRBJ1-5; TRBD1 is a possible D gene (5 bases). Trimming removed 2 bases from V and 0 bases from J, with 17 bases in between. The CDR3 spans 17 residues. CDR1 is GTSNPN, CDR2 SVGIG, per germline (reference sequence).

V is TRBV6-5 and J is TRBJ1-1; D unresolved. The CDR3 is made up of 15 amino acids. V lost 0 bases, J lost 0 bases, and 8 bases lay in between. The germline gives CDR1 MNHEY, CDR2 SVGAGI. DNA for the CDR3: TGTGCCAGCAGTTACTCTTTTGGGTTGAACACTGAAGCTTTCTTT. Translated: CASSYSFGLNTEAFF.

In this sample, this clone turned up a few times. Here the CDR3 DNA reads TGTGCCAGCAGTCGTCCCGGGACAGGAACTGAAGCTTTCTTT. Translating it yields CASSRPGTGTEAFF. The V call is TRBV9, the J call TRBJ1-1, with 8 positions matching TRBD1. This CDR3 spans 14 amino acids. The trim removed 5 bases at V and 5 bases at J, leaving 8 bases unmatched. Germline CDR1 reads SGDLS; CDR2 reads YYNGEE.

There are a few counts of this clone. This chain uses TRBV5-4 with TRBJ2-5; D assignment may be TRBD1 or TRBD2 (5 bases each). Germline CDR1 SGHNT, CDR2 YYREEE (reference sequence). V dropped 3 bases and J dropped 2 bases, with 8 bases sitting between them. This CDR3 contains 13 residues. CDR3 nucleotides: TGTGCCAGCAGCTCGGGACCACAAGAGACCCAGTACTTC. Translation gives CASSSGPQETQYF.

The genes are TRBV7-9 and TRBJ2-1, with D unresolved. V was cut by 5 bases and J by 5 bases, with 10 bases left in between. The length of the CDR3 is 13 residues. CDR1 is SEHNR, CDR2 FQNEAQ, per germline (reference sequence). The DNA for the CDR3 is TGTGCCAGCAGCCTTCAACGCGACAATGAGCAGTTCTTC. It specifies CASSLQRDNEQFF.

This clone has just a few counts. The chain is built from TRBV10-3 and TRBJ2-2; a weak D match, TRBD2 (6 bases). This CDR3 is 13 amino acids long. The germline V and J ends were trimmed by 10 bases and 7 bases, with 16 bases remaining between them. Per the germline V gene, CDR1 is ENHRY and CDR2 is SYGVKD. The CDR3 sequence: CATIGAGHGELFF. The CDR3 region has the DNA TGTGCCACCATCGGGGCGGGGCACGGGGAGCTGTTTTTT.

This clone turned up a few times. The genes are TRBV10-3 and TRBJ2-5; 8 nucleotides line up with TRBD2. The CDR3 has 14 amino acids. Germline V lookup: CDR1 ENHRY, CDR2 SYGVKD. V was pared by 4 bases and J by 4 bases, with 5 bases of the junction left unmatched. The CDR3 protein is CAISASGRIETQYF. The CDR3 DNA follows: TGTGCCATCAGTGCCAGCGGGAGAATAGAGACCCAGTACTTC.

The table lists this clone with a few counts. V is TRBV18 and J is TRBJ2-1; TRBD1 matches 7 bases. The V and J ends lost 6 bases and 4 bases, in that order; junction bases with no gene match: 12. CDR3 size: 16 residues. CDR1 is KGHSH, CDR2 LQKENI, per germline. The CDR3 sequence: CASSRQGNSFYNEQFF. CDR3 bases: TGTGCCAGCTCTCGACAGGGAAATTCGTTTTACAATGAGCAGTTCTTC.